This T cell receptor (beta chain) was retrieved from a study of T cell changes during pregnancy in multiple sclerosis. Germline CDR1 SGHTA, CDR2 FQGTGA. The CDR3 length is 14 residues. V lost 4 bases to trimming and J lost 4 bases, with 13 bases between them. Data came from immunoSEQ multiplex PCR; TCRdb stores just in-frame clones and leaves some out. This table holds about 36,000 clones, 92% found once. The chain recombines TRBV7-3 with TRBJ1-1, with D possibly matching TRBD1 (6 bases). This sequence was found in a female donor in good health, enrolled as a control in a pregnancy study. The sequencing here drew on CD4+ T cells from peripheral blood mononuclear cells, taken in the third trimester of pregnancy. CDR3 in amino acids: CASSSTGGITEAFF. DNA of the CDR3: TGTGCCAGCAGCTCGACAGGTGGGATCACTGAAGCTTTCTTT.